Described below is a single TCR beta chain sequence and its context. Antigen specificity is unknown. The time point denotes: technical triplicate 2. The cDNA was synthesized by 5'RACE incorporating 10-nucleotide random UMIs. TCRdb redid the calling of the 5' RACE reads with MiXCR, one entry per CDR3 protein. The repertoire holds more than 50,000 distinct CDR3 sequences, with about 25% as singletons. The data were taken from a study of neurological immune-mediated disorders. Per germline, CDR1 DFQATT and CDR2 SNEGSKA (reference sequence). V lost 5 bases, J lost 0 bases, and 14 bases lay in between. The CDR3 extends over 14 amino acids. Regarding the study as a whole: Patients with HTLV-1-associated myelopathy showed the most TCR clonal expansion. Those with multiple sclerosis showed the least, falling below healthy controls.

Sample: PBMCs. This TCR was recovered from a man in his 60s with HTLV-1-associated myelopathy (HAM/TSP). The V gene is TRBV20-1, the J gene TRBJ2-7; weak D call: TRBD2 (5 bases). The CDR3 is CSAVSATSSYEQYF. In DNA form, the CDR3 reads TGCAGTGCTGTTAGCGCAACTAGCTCCTACGAGCAGTACTTC.